This T cell receptor (beta chain) stems from a study of blood T cells in healthy people across ages. Donors gave around 9.3 milliliters of peripheral blood apiece. CDR1 MGHDK and CDR2 SYGVNS come from the germline V gene. The CDR3 has 15 amino acids. The V gene end was trimmed by 3 bases and the J gene end by 8 bases; junction bases not matched to a gene: 10. A second PCR, run for about 7 to 11 cycles, used a sample-barcoded 5' primer plus a J-beta primer mix. From the 5' RACE reads, TCRdb called clonotypes with MiXCR, one entry per CDR3 protein. This sample yields around 850,000 distinct CDR3 sequences, of which 35% to 40% are seen a single time; under 15% belongs to the top ten.

The sequenced sample consisted of blood. The V call is TRBV25-1, the J call TRBJ1-2; TRBD1 matches at 9 bases. This TCR came from a man younger than 35 in good health. CDR3 in DNA: TGTGCCAGCAGTGAGACTCCAGGGACAGGGCGCGGCTACACCTTC. Translated, it gives CASSETPGTGRGYTF.